This is a list of T cell receptor beta chains from one sample in a study of technical replicates of blood from several donors. Repertoires were generated with immunoSEQ multiplex PCR, while TCRdb's copy carries only in-frame clones and drops some. The sample contains tens of thousands of clones, approximately 90% of which appear only once. Source material: PBMCs. These receptors were taken from a human donor in good health. Some clones in this sample may be carry-over from other donors' samples. Each CDR3 is given with its conserved first and last residue. The D gene is left open where the match is weak. Clone sizes are given selectively: once, few, many, or a class where the clone is expanded.

j_gene: TRBJ1-1; abundance: NA; v_gene: TRBV4-1; d_gene: NA; CDR3nt: TGCGCCAGCAGCCAAGTTACCCGGGACACGGTGTCAAACACTGAAGCTTTCTTT; CDR3aa: CASSQVTRDTVSNTEAFF
j_gene: TRBJ2-1; abundance: once; v_gene: TRBV5-4; d_gene: NA; CDR3nt: TGTGCCAGCAGCGGGTGGCATATTGGAGTGGATGAGCAGTTCTTC; CDR3aa: CASSGWHIGVDEQFF
j_gene: TRBJ1-1; abundance: NA; v_gene: TRBV5-1; d_gene: TRBD1; CDR3nt: TGCGCCAGCAGTCACGGGACAGCCACTGAAGCTTTCTTT; CDR3aa: CASSHGTATEAFF
j_gene: TRBJ2-7; abundance: NA; v_gene: TRBV29-1; d_gene: TRBD1; CDR3nt: TGCAGCGTTGACGGGACAGCCGGTTCCTACGAGCAGTACTTC; CDR3aa: CSVDGTAGSYEQYF
j_gene: TRBJ1-2; abundance: once; v_gene: TRBV30; d_gene: NA; CDR3nt: TGTGCCTGGAGTCTATCCGGGGAGTATGGCTACACCTTC; CDR3aa: CAWSLSGEYGYTF
j_gene: TRBJ1-2; abundance: NA; v_gene: TRBV4-3; d_gene: TRBD1; CDR3nt: TGCGCCAGCAGCCAAGACCGGGACAGGGGCGTCTATGGCTACACCTTC; CDR3aa: CASSQDRDRGVYGYTF
j_gene: TRBJ2-6; abundance: NA; v_gene: TRBV2; d_gene: TRBD2; CDR3nt: TGTGCCAGCAGTGATATAGCGGGGGGGCGTGGGGCCAACGTCCTGACTTTC; CDR3aa: CASSDIAGGRGANVLTF
j_gene: TRBJ2-2; abundance: NA; v_gene: TRBV19; d_gene: NA; CDR3nt: TGTGCCAGTAGCGCGGGGCGGAACACCGGGGAGCTGTTTTTT; CDR3aa: CASSAGRNTGELFF
j_gene: TRBJ2-3; abundance: NA; v_gene: TRBV7-3; d_gene: NA; CDR3nt: TGTGCCAGCAGCTTAGTCCCGACAGATACGCAGTATTTT; CDR3aa: CASSLVPTDTQYF
j_gene: TRBJ1-4; abundance: once; v_gene: TRBV7-2; d_gene: NA; CDR3nt: TGTGCCAGCAGCTCCCAACGGACTGTGTCTAGTGAAAAACTGTTTTTT; CDR3aa: CASSSQRTVSSEKLFF
j_gene: TRBJ2-3; abundance: once; v_gene: TRBV7-6; d_gene: TRBD2; CDR3nt: TGTGCCAGCAGAATAGGCAGCGGGGGATCACCAGATACGCAGTATTTT; CDR3aa: CASRIGSGGSPDTQYF
j_gene: TRBJ2-3; abundance: NA; v_gene: TRBV5-1; d_gene: TRBD2; CDR3nt: TGCGCCAGCAGCTTGGCCGGGAGGGTGGCAACAGATACGCAGTATTTT; CDR3aa: CASSLAGRVATDTQYF
j_gene: TRBJ1-1; abundance: NA; v_gene: TRBV28; d_gene: NA; CDR3nt: TGTGCCTCAGCAAAGGGGGGGAGGGTCGGAGCTTTCTTT; CDR3aa: CASAKGGRVGAFF
j_gene: TRBJ2-3; abundance: NA; v_gene: TRBV9; d_gene: TRBD2; CDR3nt: TGTGCCAGCAGCGTGACTAGCGGGATTGATACGCAGTATTTT; CDR3aa: CASSVTSGIDTQYF
j_gene: TRBJ1-2; abundance: NA; v_gene: TRBV5-1; d_gene: NA; CDR3nt: TGCGCCAGCAGCTTGACCGGGAGGAGTGGCTACACCTTC; CDR3aa: CASSLTGRSGYTF
j_gene: TRBJ1-1; abundance: NA; v_gene: TRBV7-9; d_gene: NA; CDR3nt: TGTGCCAGCAGCGTAAGACAGGCCCACACTGAAGCTTTCTTT; CDR3aa: CASSVRQAHTEAFF
j_gene: TRBJ2-7; abundance: few; v_gene: TRBV6-1; d_gene: TRBD2; CDR3nt: TGTGCCAGCAGTGAAGCGCGCGGTAGCGGGAGATCCCCCCACGAGCAGTACTTC; CDR3aa: CASSEARGSGRSPHEQYF
j_gene: TRBJ1-2; abundance: NA; v_gene: TRBV9; d_gene: NA; CDR3nt: TGTGCCAGCAGCGTAGCAGGGAAGGGCTATGGCTACACCTTC; CDR3aa: CASSVAGKGYGYTF